This TCR beta chain was retrieved from a study of cytomegalovirus exposure and HLA in healthy donors. Study outcomes and limitations: In a later analysis, TCR beta V- and J-gene trimming was associated with a missense DCLRE1C variant. Prior analysis indicated that the majority of TCR beta V segments exhibited productivity approximately 87% or approximately 30% of the time.

Researchers ran the PCR with 60 Vbeta and 13 Jbeta primers. Profiled with immunoSEQ multiplex PCR; TCRdb holds only in-frame clones, not every one. The profile shows around 150,000 clones, over 75% of them singletons. This clone was seen a few times. Its antigen is not identified. Additional DNA sequences in this sample encode the identical CDR3. Trimming took off 2 bases at V and 3 bases at J, with 5 bases between the two ends. This CDR3 is 12 amino acids long. Germline-derived CDR1 and CDR2 are SNHLY and FYNNEI. This sequence was found in a woman under 40 in good health and CMV-seronegative. Sequenced: PBMCs. The chain couples TRBV2 to TRBJ2-7, with D unresolved. CDR3 DNA: TGTGCCAGCAGTGAATCGGGCTACGAGCAGTACTTC. This gives the protein CASSESGYEQYF.